The rows below give T cell receptor beta chains drawn from one sample of a study of T cells expressing NK-cell markers. TCRdb re-called the 5' RACE reads, yielding one record per CDR3 amino acid sequence without DNA. The sample holds approximately 170,000 distinct CDR3 sequences. What was sequenced was blood T cells: a sorted CD56 or NKG2C T cell subset, CD4+ or CD8+ T cells, or bulk PBMC T cells (not recorded which). These receptors originate from a man aged 18-69 years in good health. Each CDR3 is given with its conserved first and last residue.

TRBJ2-7	TRBV27	CASSPFAGGSYEQYF
TRBJ2-7	TRBV7-8	CASSLARLAFYEQYF
TRBJ2-7	TRBV7-8	CASSREGQGILWYEQYF
TRBJ1-5	TRBV20-1	CSASTGGTENNQPQHF
TRBJ2-4	TRBV6-5	CASSYGSSPLGNIQYF
TRBJ2-1	TRBV5-1	CASSKSKWELEQFF
TRBJ2-7	TRBV27	CASSSHPRGRVEQYF
TRBJ1-4	TRBV4-2	CASSQRETYEKLFF
TRBJ2-1	TRBV5-1	CASSSGGVGRKQFF
TRBJ2-5	TRBV4-1	CASSSLGGRGQETQYF
TRBJ2-5	TRBV28	CASSLSRQNKETQYF
TRBJ2-5	TRBV5-5	CASSLDPDRGLLETQYF
TRBJ1-6	TRBV27	CASSLTYYNSPLHF
TRBJ2-1	TRBV5-5	CASSLDKSSYNEQFF
TRBJ2-3	TRBV11-2	CASSSSGGPTDTQYF
TRBJ2-2	TRBV7-3	CASSPDGANTGELFF
TRBJ2-5	TRBV28	CASSFPRGQTQYF
TRBJ2-3	TRBV4-1	CASSQKELWADTQYF
TRBJ1-1	TRBV28	CASSFGDSNTEAFF
TRBJ2-1	TRBV6-1	CASSVTSGDHNEQFF
TRBJ1-1	TRBV2	CASSYTGGYGEAFF
TRBJ2-7	TRBV15	CATSSNDGVSLYEQYF
TRBJ2-3	TRBV5-1	CASSPGGFGDTQYF
TRBJ2-7	TRBV7-6	CASSLGSGSYEQYF
TRBJ1-1	TRBV27	CASSITANTEAFF
TRBJ2-3	TRBV27	CASSNLRDSSTDTQYF
TRBJ2-4	TRBV7-8	CASSFQIRDRAGIAKNIQYF
TRBJ2-5	TRBV5-6	CASSLWVEETQYF
TRBJ2-1	TRBV28	CASSSGLSHEQFF
TRBJ2-3	TRBV12-3/TRBV12-4	CASSTGLAGAGDTQYF
TRBJ2-2	TRBV6-5	CASSSSGGRRIRELFF
TRBJ2-2	TRBV6-4	CASSDFAGGNTGELFF
TRBJ1-1	TRBV5-4	CASSLKTGAVNTEAFF
TRBJ2-6	TRBV12-3/TRBV12-4	CASRGSGANVLTF
TRBJ2-3	TRBV7-6	CASSLIGGHTDTQYF
TRBJ1-5	TRBV3-1	CASSPYTGNQPQHF
TRBJ2-7	TRBV6-2/TRBV6-3	CASSYWGPDSYEQYF
TRBJ2-7	TRBV19	CASHQSGSSEQYF
TRBJ1-2	TRBV7-9	CASIPDRGIDGYTF
TRBJ2-2	TRBV11-2	CASSSGFSVIGELFF
TRBJ2-1	TRBV20-1	CSARDLGTSYNEQFF
TRBJ2-6	TRBV4-2	CASSQGSSSGANVLTF
TRBJ2-1	TRBV5-1	CASSLWTSGPNEQFF
TRBJ2-5	TRBV7-6	CASSSSSGVGETQYF
TRBJ2-7	TRBV20-1	CSARTRPKPYEQYF
TRBJ2-5	TRBV15	CATSRADNMQETQYF
TRBJ2-1	TRBV6-1	CASNELAALGDEQFF